One and the same sample provided the 3 T cell receptor beta chains below, sequenced in a study of blood T cell repertoires in COVID-19. Sequenced by immunoSEQ multiplex PCR; TCRdb stores in-frame clones only, minus some. The sample lists hundreds of thousands of clones, roughly 87% occurring once. The specimen was PBMCs or T cells enriched from blood (not recorded which). These receptors were obtained from a woman aged 25 to 39 who had recovered from COVID-19.

The chain links TRBV28 to TRBJ2-7; 8 positions agree with TRBD1. The CDR3 consists of 16 residues. Germline CDR1 and CDR2: MDHEN and SYDVKM. V shed 5 bases, J shed 3 bases, and the junction held 12 bases outside the gene matches. The CDR3: CASSPPTGQARYEQYF. CDR3 coding DNA: TGTGCCAGCAGTCCTCCCACGGGACAGGCCCGCTACGAGCAGTACTTC.

This clone is a singleton in its sample. The chain has TRBV4-1 and TRBJ1-5; D remains ambiguous. The CDR3 has 16 residues. Germline assignment: CDR1 MGHRA and CDR2 YSYEKL. The V and J ends lost 0 bases and 2 bases respectively, with 11 bases between them. CDR3 protein: CASSQDGRTGNQPQHF. The CDR3 bases are TGCGCCAGCAGCCAAGATGGGAGGACCGGCAATCAGCCCCAGCATTTT.

J is TRBJ1-2 and V is TRBV29-1; 7 bases map to TRBD1. This CDR3 is built from 13 residues. CDR1 SQVTM and CDR2 ANQGSEA come from the germline V gene. V was pared by 3 bases and J by 3 bases, with 4 bases of the junction left unmatched. Written as DNA, the CDR3 is TGCAGCGTTGATGAGGGGGCATACTATGGCTACACCTTC. It is translated as CSVDEGAYYGYTF.